This is a list of T cell receptor beta chains from one sample in a study of CD8 T cells in ankylosing spondylitis. MiXCR was run by TCRdb on the 5' RACE reads, yielding one entry per CDR3 protein. The data show approximately 400,000 distinct CDR3 sequences, around 26% seen once. Sequenced sample: blood, either unsorted or a sorted T cell fraction (not recorded which). Receptors originate from a male donor with ankylosing spondylitis. Both conserved end residues are part of each CDR3. The D gene is left open where the match is weak. Rows give clone size only sometimes, using once, few, many, or a class for an expanded clone.

cdr3_length clone_size d_call j_call v_call cdr3_nt cdr3_aa
13 NA NA TRBJ2-7 TRBV6-1 TGTGCCAGCAGTGTTGGACGGTCCTACGAGCAGTACTTC CASSVGRSYEQYF
12 NA NA TRBJ2-1 TRBV11-2 TGTGCCAGCAGCTTAGTGGTCACTGAGCAGTTCTTC CASSLVVTEQFF
13 NA TRBD1 TRBJ2-1 TRBV5-1 TGCGCCAGCTTCGTACAGGGGGTCAATGAGCAGTTCTTC CASFVQGVNEQFF
12 NA NA TRBJ2-7 TRBV20-1 TGCAGTGCCCCCTGGGAACTCTACGAGCAGTACTTC CSAPWELYEQYF
14 NA TRBD1 TRBJ1-1 TRBV7-9 TGTGCCAGCAGCTACCGTTACAGGGGGGCTGAAGCTTTCTTT CASSYRYRGAEAFF
14 NA TRBD2 TRBJ2-1 TRBV20-1 TGCAGTGCTAGTACTAGCGGGATAAACAATGAGCAGTTCTTC CSASTSGINNEQFF
18 few TRBD2 TRBJ2-1 TRBV15 TGTGCCACCAGCAGAGATCCTAGCGGGAGCGCCTTCTACAATGAGCAGTTCTTC CATSRDPSGSAFYNEQFF
14 few NA TRBJ2-1 TRBV12-3/TRBV12-4 TGTGCCAGCAGTTCCCCGACAAGGGGCAATGAGCAGTTCTTC CASSSPTRGNEQFF
13 NA TRBD1 TRBJ1-1 TRBV15 TGTGCCACCAGCGGGCGACAGGGGATTGAAGCTTTCTTT CATSGRQGIEAFF
15 many NA TRBJ2-2 TRBV14 TGTGCCAGCAGCCAAGATCAGGGAGGACTGGGGGAGCTGTTTTTT CASSQDQGGLGELFF
13 NA NA TRBJ2-3 TRBV30 TGTGCCTGGATAGTAGGGGCCACAGATACGCAGTATTTT CAWIVGATDTQYF
16 once TRBD1 TRBJ2-5 TRBV12-3/TRBV12-4 TGTGCCAGCAACCCAGGGGGCAGGGCGAAGAGGGAGACCCAGTACTTC CASNPGGRAKRETQYF
15 NA NA TRBJ1-4 TRBV6-4 TGTGCCAGCAGGCACAGAGGGCCAGAGGATGAAAAACTGTTTTTT CASRHRGPEDEKLFF
13 NA NA TRBJ1-5 TRBV29-1 TGCAGCGTGGGGGGGGATGTGGGTCAGCCCCAGCATTTT CSVGGDVGQPQHF
14 NA NA TRBJ2-2 TRBV29-1 TGCAGCGTTGGGTCGACAACGAACACCGGGGAGCTGTTTTTT CSVGSTTNTGELFF
13 NA NA TRBJ1-5 TRBV27 TGTGCCAGCAGTCCCGGCTACAATCAGCCCCAGCATTTT CASSPGYNQPQHF
15 NA NA TRBJ2-7 TRBV20-1 TGCAGTGCCCCTTCTTTCGGGACGGGGAGGAGGGAGCAGTACTTC CSAPSFGTGRREQYF
16 NA NA TRBJ1-4 TRBV7-9 TGTGCCAGCAGCTCTCGAAGGGGGACAACTAATGAAAAACTGTTTTTT CASSSRRGTTNEKLFF
14 few TRBD2 TRBJ2-1 TRBV20-1 TGCAGTGCCATAAGACTAGCGGGATACAATGAGCAGTTCTTC CSAIRLAGYNEQFF
12 few NA TRBJ1-2 TRBV6-6 TGTGCCAGCAGAGGATTTAACTATGGCTACACCTTC CASRGFNYGYTF
16 NA NA TRBJ1-4 TRBV20-1 TGCAGTGCTAGAGAACAGGGCCCAGCAACTAATGAAAAACTGTTTTTT CSAREQGPATNEKLFF
16 NA TRBD2 TRBJ2-1 TRBV15 TGTGCCACCAGCGAACTAGCGGGAGTATTCTACAATGAGCAGTTCTTC CATSELAGVFYNEQFF
16 few TRBD1 TRBJ2-1 TRBV5-1 TGCGCCAGCACGACAGGGGATGGGGGGACTTGGGATGAGCAGTTCTTC CASTTGDGGTWDEQFF
17 NA TRBD2 TRBJ2-5 TRBV5-1 TGCGCCAGCAGCCCCAACCCCCGGTTAGCGGGACAAGAGACCCAGTACTTC CASSPNPRLAGQETQYF
13 NA NA TRBJ1-1 TRBV7-2 TGTGCCAGCAGCACCCTCCCTCGTGCTGAAGCTTTCTTT CASSTLPRAEAFF
14 NA NA TRBJ2-5 TRBV5-1 TGCGCCAGCAGCTCACAGGGTGTCCAAGAGACCCAGTACTTC CASSSQGVQETQYF
17 few TRBD2 TRBJ2-1 TRBV5-1 TGCGCCAGCAGCTTGCGGACTAGCGGGATCACCTACAATGAGCAGTTCTTC CASSLRTSGITYNEQFF
13 NA NA TRBJ1-4 TRBV7-8 TGTGCCAGCAGCTTAGCGGGGGCCGGAAAACTGTTTTTT CASSLAGAGKLFF
14 NA TRBD2 TRBJ2-1 TRBV5-1 TGCGCCAGCAACTTGGGGAGGGCCGGGAATGAGCAGTTCTTC CASNLGRAGNEQFF
17 NA TRBD2 TRBJ2-2 TRBV7-2 TGTGCCAGCAGCTTAGCGCACAGTAGCGGGGGCACCGGGGAGCTGTTTTTT CASSLAHSSGGTGELFF
15 few TRBD1 TRBJ2-7 TRBV3-1 TGTGCCAGCAGCCAAGATTTTTCGAGGGGGCGTGAGCAGTACTTC CASSQDFSRGREQYF